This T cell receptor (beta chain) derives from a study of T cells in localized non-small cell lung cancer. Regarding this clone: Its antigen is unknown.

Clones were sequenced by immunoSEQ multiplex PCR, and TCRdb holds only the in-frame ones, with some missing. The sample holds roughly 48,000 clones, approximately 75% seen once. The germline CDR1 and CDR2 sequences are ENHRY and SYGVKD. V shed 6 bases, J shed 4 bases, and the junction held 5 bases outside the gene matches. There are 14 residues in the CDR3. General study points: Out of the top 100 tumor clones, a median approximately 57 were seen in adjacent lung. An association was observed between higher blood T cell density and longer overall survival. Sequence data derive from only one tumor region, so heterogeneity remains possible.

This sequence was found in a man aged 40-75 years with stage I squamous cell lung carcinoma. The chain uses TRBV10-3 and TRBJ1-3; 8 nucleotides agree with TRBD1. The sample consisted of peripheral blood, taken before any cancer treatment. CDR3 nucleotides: TGTGCCATCAGCGCCGGACAGGGCGGAAACACCATATATTTT. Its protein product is CAISAGQGGNTIYF.